The next 21 T cell receptor beta chains were all read from a single sample in a study of naive and memory T cell subsets. The SP2 primer and nested alpha and beta constant region primers amplified ligated cDNA in four rounds. TCRdb itself ran the 5' RACE reads through MiXCR, one entry per CDR3 protein. The sample has 45,000 to 55,000 distinct CDR3 sequences; approximately 4.5% are singletons. An oligonucleotide containing a UMI was ligated to the 3' end of TCR cDNA. The receptor source for this set is a female donor in good health.

This clonotype was recorded at least ten times. V usage is TRBV6-5 and J usage is TRBJ2-7; possible D gene TRBD2, 5 bases. The CDR3 consists of 17 residues. Trimming took off 8 bases at V and 0 bases at J, with 23 bases between the two ends. Germline V lookup: CDR1 MNHEY, CDR2 SVGAGI. The CDR3 reads CASGWARGSESSYEQYF. As DNA, the CDR3 is TGTGCCAGCGGGTGGGCCCGAGGGTCGGAGAGCTCCTACGAGCAGTACTTC.

This clonotype was detected ten times or more. The V gene is TRBV3-1, the J gene TRBJ2-2; tentatively, D is TRBD2 (5 bases). Germline CDR1 and CDR2: LGHDT and YNNKEL (reference sequence). The CDR3 is 16 residues long. The V gene lost 2 bases and the J gene lost 3 bases, with 13 bases spanning the gap. DNA of the CDR3: TGTGCCAGCAGCCAAACGGGGAGCGCATACACCGGGGAGCTGTTTTTT. Protein: CASSQTGSAYTGELFF.

This clonotype was recorded at least ten times. V is TRBV6-6 and J is TRBJ2-7; D is uncertain. V gave up 6 bases and J gave up 3 bases, with 15 bases separating them. Germline CDR1 MNHNY, CDR2 SVGAGI (reference sequence). The CDR3 runs 14 residues. In DNA form, the CDR3 reads TGTGCCAGCAGCCCCGGTAGTAGCCTCTACGAGCAGTACTTC. This gives the protein CASSPGSSLYEQYF.

In this sample, this clonotype turned up many times. V gene TRBV11-2 combines with J gene TRBJ1-5; 9 bases agree with TRBD1. CDR1 and CDR2 (germline): SGHAT, FQNNGV. CDR3 length: 15 residues. V shed 1 base and J 4 bases; nucleotides not matched to a gene: 2. This CDR3 reads CASSLGGTGNQPQHF. CDR3 nucleotide sequence: TGTGCCAGCAGCTTAGGAGGGACAGGGAATCAGCCCCAGCATTTT.

This clonotype was seen many times. The CDR3 loop reads CSAAAGLNEQFF. CDR3 DNA sequence: TGCAGTGCGGCCGCAGGACTCAATGAGCAGTTCTTC. The chain couples TRBV20-1 to TRBJ2-1; a possible D gene is TRBD2 (5 bases). The CDR3 length is 12 residues. Looked up from germline, CDR1 is DFQATT and CDR2 is SNEGSKA (reference sequence). V lost 6 bases and J lost 6, with 12 bases in between.

The sample holds many counts of this clonotype. Germline is not matched at one junction end, which may reflect a read error. The chain couples TRBV18 to TRBJ1-2; the D gene is possibly TRBD1 (5 bases). This CDR3 contains 18 residues. CDR1 is KGHSH and CDR2 is LQKENI in the germline V gene. CDR3 amino acids: CASSRPGGKGMRDYGDTF. The CDR3 DNA follows: TGTGCCAGCTCACGCCCGGGGGGAAAGGGGATGAGAGACTATGGCGACACCTTC.

This clonotype was observed at least ten times. The chain links TRBV28 to TRBJ2-7; a weak D match, TRBD2 (5 bases). The CDR3 is made up of 15 amino acids. Germline V gene data show CDR1 as MDHEN and CDR2 as SYDVKM. Trimming cost V 4 bases and J 0 bases, with 13 bases left between them. CDR3 protein: CASSSGRHSSYEQYF. The CDR3 nucleotides are TGTGCCAGCAGTTCTGGGAGACACAGCTCCTACGAGCAGTACTTC.

This clonotype was found many times. V gene TRBV28 combines with J gene TRBJ2-2, with TRBD2 as a possible D gene (6 bases). Trimming took 6 bases from V and 3 from J, leaving 14 bases between them. This CDR3 is 15 amino acids long. Germline V gene lookup returns CDR1 MDHEN and CDR2 SYDVKM. CDR3 DNA: TGTGCCAGCAGCCGCTTATGGGGGGACACCGGGGAGCTGTTTTTT. Amino acid sequence: CASSRLWGDTGELFF.

This clonotype was seen ten or more times. This chain connects TRBV6-6 to TRBJ2-7; D is unclear. The V end was cut by 8 bases, the J end by 0 bases, with 8 bases between. Germline V CDR1 and CDR2: MNHNY, SVGAGI (reference sequence). This CDR3 region has 12 residues. CDR3 in amino acids: CASAPSSYEQYF. In DNA form, the CDR3 reads TGTGCCAGCGCCCCGAGCTCCTACGAGCAGTACTTC.

The chain is built from TRBV6-1 and TRBJ2-7, with unresolved D. Germline V CDR1 and CDR2: MNHNS, SASEGT. The CDR3 has 12 residues. Trimming pared 1 base from V and 3 bases from J, leaving 4 bases between. The CDR3 sequence: CASSEGHYEQYF. The CDR3 bases are TGTGCCAGCAGTGAAGGGCACTACGAGCAGTACTTC.

This clonotype was detected many times. The chain combines TRBV2 with TRBJ2-1; D uncertain. Trimming removed 8 bases from V and 10 bases from J, with 12 bases in between. Germline loops: CDR1 SNHLY, CDR2 FYNNEI. The CDR3 has 11 residues. The DNA of the CDR3 is TGTGCCAGCGGGGTTAGTGTCGAGCAGTTCTTC. Translation: CASGVSVEQFF.

This clonotype was detected ten times or more. This chain links TRBV12-3 or TRBV12-4 with TRBJ1-1, with unresolved D. Deletions cut 5 bases from V and 0 bases from J, with 7 bases between. This CDR3 comprises 13 residues. CDR3 sequence reads: CASSPEMNTEAFF. The CDR3 region has the DNA TGTGCCAGCAGTCCTGAGATGAACACTGAAGCTTTCTTT.

This clonotype was seen many times. The chain is built from TRBV6-2 or TRBV6-3 and TRBJ1-4; D unresolved. Trimming left V 7 bases short and J 0 bases short, with 12 bases between. The CDR3 is made up of 15 amino acids. Germline V gene sequence: CDR1 MNHEY, CDR2 SVGEGT. CDR3 residues: CASNDGPATNEKLFF. CDR3 nucleotides: TGTGCCAGCAACGACGGACCCGCAACTAATGAAAAACTGTTTTTT.

This clonotype was found many times. V is TRBV5-8 and J is TRBJ1-2; 10 nucleotides align to TRBD1. V gave up 4 bases and J gave up 6 bases; unmatched junction bases: 9. The CDR3 extends over 15 amino acids. CDR1 and CDR2 from the germline V gene are SGHTS and YDEGEE. The CDR3 here is CASSNRDRGKHGYTF. In DNA form, the CDR3 reads TGTGCCAGCAGCAACCGGGACAGGGGAAAGCATGGCTACACCTTC.

This clonotype was seen at least ten times. The chain combines TRBV10-3 with TRBJ2-7, with 11 bases aligning to TRBD1. The length of the CDR3 is 12 residues. CDR1 and CDR2 (germline): ENHRY, SYGVKD. The ends lost 10 bases at V and 5 bases at J; junction bases unmatched: 4. The CDR3 is CATGTGGHEQYF. The CDR3 nucleotides are TGTGCCACAGGGACAGGGGGACACGAGCAGTACTTC.

This clonotype was recorded at least ten times. The V gene is TRBV5-1, the J gene TRBJ2-5; D is perhaps TRBD1 (7 bases). The CDR3 is 15 amino acids. Between the trimmed V and J ends, which lost 4 bases and 5 bases, there was a span of 18 bases. Germline loops: CDR1 SGHRS, CDR2 YFSETQ. The CDR3 loop reads CASSLRDSLAETQYF. CDR3 in DNA: TGCGCCAGCAGCCTCCGGGACAGCCTAGCGGAGACCCAGTACTTC.

This clonotype was observed at least ten times. The rearrangement uses TRBV6-6 and TRBJ2-7, with 9 bases fitting TRBD2. Germline CDR1 MNHNY, CDR2 SVGAGI (reference sequence). This CDR3 is 14 amino acids long. The V and J ends lost 6 bases and 2 bases, in that order; junction bases with no gene match: 5. The DNA for the CDR3 is TGTGCCAGCAGCCGCGGGGGGGGCACCTACGAGCAGTACTTC. Translated, it gives CASSRGGGTYEQYF.

V usage is TRBV19 and J usage is TRBJ2-3, with 7 positions matching TRBD1. J gave up 0 bases and V 7 bases, and 4 bases lay outside the gene matches. There are 14 residues in the CDR3. Germline values: CDR1 LNHDA, CDR2 SQIVND (reference sequence). In DNA form, the CDR3 reads TGTGCCAGTAAAACAGGGGCTAGCACAGATACGCAGTATTTT. As protein: CASKTGASTDTQYF.

This clonotype was seen many times. This chain connects TRBV7-2 to TRBJ1-2; 9 bases match TRBD1. Germline V lookup: CDR1 SGHTA, CDR2 FQGNSA. The CDR3 consists of 14 residues. Trimming cost V 0 bases and J 8 bases; bases outside gene matches: 4. CDR3 nucleotides: TGTGCCAGCAGCTTAGCTGACAGGGGGGCAGGCTACACCTTC. Translation: CASSLADRGAGYTF.

This clonotype was detected many times. The V gene is TRBV6-2 or TRBV6-3, the J gene TRBJ1-5; tentative D call: TRBD1 (6 bases). The CDR3 extends over 15 amino acids. CDR1 and CDR2 (germline): MNHEY, SVGEGT. Trimming took off 8 bases at V and 6 bases at J, with 20 bases between the two ends. The chain's CDR3 is CASRGAGALAQPQHF. The CDR3 nucleotides read TGTGCCAGCCGGGGGGCAGGCGCCCTTGCTCAGCCCCAGCATTTT.

This clonotype came up many times. This chain connects TRBV19 to TRBJ1-5; D possibly corresponds to TRBD1 (6 bases). The CDR3 covers 14 residues. Germline V gives CDR1 LNHDA, CDR2 SQIVND (reference sequence). Trimming pared 5 bases from V and 6 bases from J, leaving 14 bases between. CDR3 amino acids: CASSLGAFSQPQHF. DNA for the CDR3: TGTGCCAGTAGTTTGGGGGCATTTAGTCAGCCCCAGCATTTT.